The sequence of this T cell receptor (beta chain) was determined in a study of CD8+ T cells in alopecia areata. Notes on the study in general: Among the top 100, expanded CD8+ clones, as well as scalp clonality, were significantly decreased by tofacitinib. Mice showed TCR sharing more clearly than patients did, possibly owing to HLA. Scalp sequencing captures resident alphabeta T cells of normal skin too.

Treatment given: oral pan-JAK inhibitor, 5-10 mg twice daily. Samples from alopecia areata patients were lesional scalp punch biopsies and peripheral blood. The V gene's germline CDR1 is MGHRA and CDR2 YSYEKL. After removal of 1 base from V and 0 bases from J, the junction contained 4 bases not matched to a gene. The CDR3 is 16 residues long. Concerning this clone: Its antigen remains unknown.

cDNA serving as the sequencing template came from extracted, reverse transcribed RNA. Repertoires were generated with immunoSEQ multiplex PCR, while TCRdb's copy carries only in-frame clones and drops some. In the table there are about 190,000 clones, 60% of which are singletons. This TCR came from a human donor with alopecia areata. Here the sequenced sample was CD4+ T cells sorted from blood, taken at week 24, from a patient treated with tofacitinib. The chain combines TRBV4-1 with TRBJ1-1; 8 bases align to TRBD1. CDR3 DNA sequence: TGCGCCAGCAGCCAAGCAGGGGGCTGGATGAACACTGAAGCTTTCTTT. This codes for CASSQAGGWMNTEAFF.